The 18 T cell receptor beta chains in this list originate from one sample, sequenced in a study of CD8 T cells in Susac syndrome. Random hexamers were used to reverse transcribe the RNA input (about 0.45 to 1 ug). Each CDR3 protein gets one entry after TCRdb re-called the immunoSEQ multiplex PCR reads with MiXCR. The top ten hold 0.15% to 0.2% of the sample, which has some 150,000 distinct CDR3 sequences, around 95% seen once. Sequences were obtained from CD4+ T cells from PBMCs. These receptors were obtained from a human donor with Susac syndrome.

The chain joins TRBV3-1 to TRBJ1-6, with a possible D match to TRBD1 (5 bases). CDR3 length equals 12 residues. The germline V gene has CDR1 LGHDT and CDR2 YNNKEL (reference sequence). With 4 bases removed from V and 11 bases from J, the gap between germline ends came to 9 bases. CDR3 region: CASSPGVPPLHF. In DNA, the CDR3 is TGTGCCAGCAGCCCGGGGGTTCCACCCCTCCACTTT.

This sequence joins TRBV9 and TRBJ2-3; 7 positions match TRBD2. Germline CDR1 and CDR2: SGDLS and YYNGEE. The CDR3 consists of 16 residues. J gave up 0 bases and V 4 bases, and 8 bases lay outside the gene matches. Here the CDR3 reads CASSPAAGDSTDTQYF. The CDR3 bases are TGTGCCAGCAGCCCCGCCGCGGGGGACAGCACAGATACGCAGTATTTT.

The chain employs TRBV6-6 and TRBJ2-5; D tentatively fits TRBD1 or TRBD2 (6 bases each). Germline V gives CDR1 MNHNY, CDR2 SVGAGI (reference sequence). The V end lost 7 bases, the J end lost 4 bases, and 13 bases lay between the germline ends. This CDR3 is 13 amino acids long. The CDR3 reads CASIQGGAETQYF. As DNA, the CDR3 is TGTGCCAGCATACAGGGAGGTGCAGAGACCCAGTACTTC.

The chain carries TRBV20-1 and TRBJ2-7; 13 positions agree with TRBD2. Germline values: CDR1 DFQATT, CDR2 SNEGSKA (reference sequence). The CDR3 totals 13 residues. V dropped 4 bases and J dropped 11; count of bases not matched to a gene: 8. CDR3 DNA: TGCAGTGCTACGAGGACTAGCGGGGGAATGGAGTACTTC. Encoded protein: CSATRTSGGMEYF.

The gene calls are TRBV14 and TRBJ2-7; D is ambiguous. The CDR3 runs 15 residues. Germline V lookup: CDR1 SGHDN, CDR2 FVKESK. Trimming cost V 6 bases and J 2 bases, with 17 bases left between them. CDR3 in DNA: TGTGCCAGCAGTCCTCGCGTCTCCACTCCCTACGAGCAGTACTTC. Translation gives CASSPRVSTPYEQYF.

The DNA for the CDR3 is TGCAGTGCTAGAGGGTTGGGCAGAACCTACGAGCAGTACTTC. Protein: CSARGLGRTYEQYF. The chain is built from TRBV20-1 and TRBJ2-7, with D hard to call. Trimming pared 1 base from V and 2 bases from J, leaving 12 bases between. This CDR3 has 14 amino acids. From germline, CDR1 is DFQATT and CDR2 SNEGSKA (reference sequence).

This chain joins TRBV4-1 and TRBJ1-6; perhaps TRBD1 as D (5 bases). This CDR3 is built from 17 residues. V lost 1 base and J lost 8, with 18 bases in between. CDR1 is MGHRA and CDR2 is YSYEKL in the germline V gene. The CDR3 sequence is CASSQGSAGTSYSPLHF. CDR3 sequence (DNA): TGCGCCAGCAGCCAAGGGAGTGCCGGGACTTCTTATTCACCCCTCCACTTT.

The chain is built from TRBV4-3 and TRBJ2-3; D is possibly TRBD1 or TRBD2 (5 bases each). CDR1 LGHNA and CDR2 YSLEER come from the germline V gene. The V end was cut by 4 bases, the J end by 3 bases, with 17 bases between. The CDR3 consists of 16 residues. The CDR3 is CASSLGIGGRTDTQYF. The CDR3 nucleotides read TGCGCCAGCAGCCTCGGGATTGGGGGTCGGACAGATACGCAGTATTTT.

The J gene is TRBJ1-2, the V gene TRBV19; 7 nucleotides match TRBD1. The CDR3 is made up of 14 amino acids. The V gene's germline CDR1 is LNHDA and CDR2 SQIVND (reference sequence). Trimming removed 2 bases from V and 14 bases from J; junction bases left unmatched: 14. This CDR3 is CASSIRQGGMVRTF. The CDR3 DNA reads TGTGCCAGTAGTATACGGCAGGGGGGAATGGTGAGGACCTTC.

The CDR3 reads CASSVKPNTEAFF. The CDR3 DNA sequence: TGTGCCAGCAGCGTAAAACCCAACACTGAAGCTTTCTTT. The V gene is TRBV9, the J gene TRBJ1-1; no clear D gene. Germline values: CDR1 SGDLS, CDR2 YYNGEE. Between the trimmed V and J ends, which lost 1 base and 2 bases, there was a span of 6 bases. The CDR3 consists of 13 residues. Together with reference TRBV9 and TRBJ1-1, the CDR3 gives the full variable domain: DSGVTQTPKHLITATGQRVTLRCSPRSGDLSVYWYQQSLDQGLQFLIQYYNGEERAKGNILERFSAQQFPDLHSELNLSSLELGDSALYFCASSVKPNTEAFFGQGTRLTVV.

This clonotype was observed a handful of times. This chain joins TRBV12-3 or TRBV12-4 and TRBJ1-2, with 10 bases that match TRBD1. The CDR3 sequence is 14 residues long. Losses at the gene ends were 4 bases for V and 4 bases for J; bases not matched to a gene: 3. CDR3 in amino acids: CASSSTGGGYGYTF. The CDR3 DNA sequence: TGTGCCAGCAGTTCGACAGGGGGCGGCTATGGCTACACCTTC.

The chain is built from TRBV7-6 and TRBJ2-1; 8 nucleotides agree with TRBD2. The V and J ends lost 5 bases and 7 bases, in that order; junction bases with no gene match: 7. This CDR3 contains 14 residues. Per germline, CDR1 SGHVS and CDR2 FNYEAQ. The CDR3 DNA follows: TGTGCCAGCAGCATCCGGGGGGGCACGAATGAGCAGTTCTTC. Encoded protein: CASSIRGGTNEQFF. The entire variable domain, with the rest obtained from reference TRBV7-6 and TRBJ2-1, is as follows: GAGVSQSPRYKVTKRGQDVALRCDPISGHVSLYWYRQALGQGPEFLTYFNYEAQQDKSGLPNDRFSAERPEGSISTLTIQRTEQRDSAMYRCASSIRGGTNEQFFGPGTRLTVL.

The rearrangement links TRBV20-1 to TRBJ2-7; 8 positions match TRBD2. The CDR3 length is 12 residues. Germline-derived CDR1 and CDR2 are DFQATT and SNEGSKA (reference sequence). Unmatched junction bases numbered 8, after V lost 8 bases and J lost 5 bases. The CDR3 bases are TGCAGTTCCTCCGGGGGGGCCAACGAGCAGTACTTC. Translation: CSSSGGANEQYF.

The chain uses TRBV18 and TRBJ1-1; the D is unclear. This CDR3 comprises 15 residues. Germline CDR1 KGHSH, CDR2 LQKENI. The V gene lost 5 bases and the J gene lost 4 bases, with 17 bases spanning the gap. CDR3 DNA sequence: TGTGCCAGCTCAGACCGTCGGGGTGCGGGCACTGAAGCTTTCTTT. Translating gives CASSDRRGAGTEAFF.

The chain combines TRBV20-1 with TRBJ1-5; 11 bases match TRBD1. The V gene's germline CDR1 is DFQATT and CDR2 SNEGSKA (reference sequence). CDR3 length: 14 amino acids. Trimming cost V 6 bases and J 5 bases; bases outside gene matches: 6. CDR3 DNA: TGCAGTGCCCAGGGACAGGGGGAGGATCAGCCCCAGCATTTT. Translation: CSAQGQGEDQPQHF.

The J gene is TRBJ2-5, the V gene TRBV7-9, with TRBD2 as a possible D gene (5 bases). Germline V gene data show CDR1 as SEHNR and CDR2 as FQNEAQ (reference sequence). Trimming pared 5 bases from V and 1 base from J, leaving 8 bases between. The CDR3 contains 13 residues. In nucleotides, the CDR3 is TGTGCCAGCAGCACGGGATCCCAAGAGACCCAGTACTTC. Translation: CASSTGSQETQYF.

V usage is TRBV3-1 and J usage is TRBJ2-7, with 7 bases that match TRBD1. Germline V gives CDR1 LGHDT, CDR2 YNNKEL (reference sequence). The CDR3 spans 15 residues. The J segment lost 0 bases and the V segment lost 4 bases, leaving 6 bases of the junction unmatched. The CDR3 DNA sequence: TGTGCCAGCAGCCTTCTAGGACAGGCCTCCTACGAGCAGTACTTC. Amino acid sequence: CASSLLGQASYEQYF.

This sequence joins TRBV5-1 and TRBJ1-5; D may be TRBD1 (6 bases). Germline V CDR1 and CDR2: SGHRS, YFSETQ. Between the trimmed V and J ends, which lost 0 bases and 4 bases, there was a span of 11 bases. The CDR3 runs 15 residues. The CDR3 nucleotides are TGCGCCAGCAGCTTGGAAGGGGGGGTAAATCAGCCCCAGCATTTT. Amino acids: CASSLEGGVNQPQHF.